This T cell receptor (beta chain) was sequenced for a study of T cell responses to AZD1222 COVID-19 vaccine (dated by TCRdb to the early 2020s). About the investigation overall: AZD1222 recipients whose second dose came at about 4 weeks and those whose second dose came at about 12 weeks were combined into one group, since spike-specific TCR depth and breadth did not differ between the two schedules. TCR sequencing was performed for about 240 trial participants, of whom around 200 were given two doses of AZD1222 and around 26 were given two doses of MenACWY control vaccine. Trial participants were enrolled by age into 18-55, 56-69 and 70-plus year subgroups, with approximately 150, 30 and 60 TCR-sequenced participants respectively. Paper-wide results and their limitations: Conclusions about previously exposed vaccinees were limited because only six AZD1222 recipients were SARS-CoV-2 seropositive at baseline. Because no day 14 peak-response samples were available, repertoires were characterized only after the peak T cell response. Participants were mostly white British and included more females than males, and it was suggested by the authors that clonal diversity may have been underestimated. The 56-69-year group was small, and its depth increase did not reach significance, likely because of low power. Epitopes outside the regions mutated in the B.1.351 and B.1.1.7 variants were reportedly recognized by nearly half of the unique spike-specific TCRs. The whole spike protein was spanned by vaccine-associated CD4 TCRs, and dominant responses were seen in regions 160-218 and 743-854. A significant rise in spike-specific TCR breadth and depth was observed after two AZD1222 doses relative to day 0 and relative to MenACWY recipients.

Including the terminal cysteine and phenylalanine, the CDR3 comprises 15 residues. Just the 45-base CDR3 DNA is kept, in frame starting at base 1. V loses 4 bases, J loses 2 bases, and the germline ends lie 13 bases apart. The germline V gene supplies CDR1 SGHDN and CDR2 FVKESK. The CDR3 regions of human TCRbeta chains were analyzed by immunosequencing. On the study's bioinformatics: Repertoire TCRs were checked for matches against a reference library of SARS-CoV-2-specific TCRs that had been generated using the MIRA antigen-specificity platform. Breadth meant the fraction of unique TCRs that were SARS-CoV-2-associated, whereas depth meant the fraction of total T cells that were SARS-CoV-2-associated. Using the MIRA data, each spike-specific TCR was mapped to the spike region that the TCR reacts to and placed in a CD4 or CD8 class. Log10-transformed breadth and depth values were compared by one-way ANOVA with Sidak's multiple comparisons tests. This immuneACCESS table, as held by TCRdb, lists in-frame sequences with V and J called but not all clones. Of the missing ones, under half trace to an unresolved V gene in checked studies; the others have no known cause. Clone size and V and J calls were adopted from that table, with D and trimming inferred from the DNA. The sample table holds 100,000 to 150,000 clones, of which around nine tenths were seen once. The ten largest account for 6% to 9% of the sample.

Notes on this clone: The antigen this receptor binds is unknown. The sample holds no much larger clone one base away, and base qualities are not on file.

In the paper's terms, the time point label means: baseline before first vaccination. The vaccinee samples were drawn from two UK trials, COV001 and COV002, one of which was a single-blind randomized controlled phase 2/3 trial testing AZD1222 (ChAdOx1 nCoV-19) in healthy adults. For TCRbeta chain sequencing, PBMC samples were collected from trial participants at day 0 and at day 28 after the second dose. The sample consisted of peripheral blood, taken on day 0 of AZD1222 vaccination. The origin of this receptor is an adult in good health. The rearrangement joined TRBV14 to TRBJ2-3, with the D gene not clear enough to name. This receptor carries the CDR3 CASSPISTYTDTQYF. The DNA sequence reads TGTGCCAGCAGCCCTATTTCAACTTACACAGATACGCAGTATTTT.